The next 13 T cell receptor beta chains were all read from a single sample in a study of CD8+ T cells in alopecia areata (dated by TCRdb to 2016 to 2018). Receptor amplification or capture employed the immunoSEQ multiplex PCR assay. For TCR sequencing, RNA was extracted from every sample and reverse transcribed into cDNA to serve as template. This is the immuneACCESS table as TCRdb keeps it, with only in-frame sequences that have V and J called. A part of the clones is gone; compared with another copy, unresolved V genes explain less than half, and the rest is unexplained. With about 110,000 clones recorded, this sample contains no clone counted only once. Together, the top ten hold roughly 21% of the sample. The sample comprised lesional skin. The source of these receptors is a C3H/HeJ mouse with alopecia areata. The MHC haplotype for this mouse line is H2-k.

Worth noting for this clone: Each gene name is a mouse one. The read ends 4 residues before the CDR3 terminus; that terminus is restored from the germline J gene. This sample includes further DNA sequences coding for the same CDR3. The chain links TRBV1 to TRBJ1-1, with a possible D match to TRBD1 (6 bases). The CDR3 consists of 15 residues. The germline V gene encodes CDR1 NSQYPW and CDR2 LRSPGD (reference sequence). Trimming cost V 0 bases and J 1 base, with 9 bases left between them. CDR3 sequence: CTCSADRGGNTEVFF. CDR3 DNA, as far as it was read: TGCACCTGCAGTGCAGACAGGGGTGGAAACACA.

Of note for this clone: The gene symbols are mouse symbols. The CDR3 end falls 4 residues outside the read, so it is completed with the germline J gene. V usage is TRBV13-3 and J usage is TRBJ2-5; D is perhaps TRBD1 (6 bases). V lost 0 bases, J lost 2 bases, and 13 bases lay in between. This CDR3 has 16 residues. Looked up from germline, CDR1 is NNHDY and CDR2 is SYVADS. The CDR3 DNA, read in part, is TGTGCCAGCAGTGATGTCTACAGGGAGGGCCAAGAC. It encodes CASSDVYREGQD. The CDR3 in full is CASSDVYREGQDTQYF.

Notes on this clone: Gene names refer to mouse genes. The CDR3 is cut off 4 residues early in the read; its end comes from the germline J gene. The J gene is TRBJ1-4, the V gene TRBV13-3; TRBD1 agrees at 10 bases. Trimming removed 7 bases from V and 0 bases from J; junction bases left unmatched: 3. Per the germline V gene, CDR1 is NNHDY and CDR2 is SYVADS. CDR3 length: 15 amino acids. CDR3 region: CASGTGEVSNERLFF. CDR3 bases read: TGTGCCAGCGGGACAGGGGAAGTTTCCAACGAA.

In this sample, this clone turned up a few times. Germline and genes: mouse. The sequence runs out 4 residues before the end of the CDR3; the remainder is reconstructed from the germline J gene. This rearrangement joins TRBV17 to TRBJ2-1; no clear D. The ends were cut back, 4 bases at V and 2 bases at J, with 9 bases in the middle. The germline gives CDR1 MNHDT, CDR2 YYDKIL. The CDR3 totals 14 residues. CDR3 protein: CASSISLDYAEQFF. CDR3 DNA, as far as it was read: TGTGCTAGCAGTATAAGTCTGGACTATGCT.

This clone occurred a few times. These gene names are mouse names. The sequence runs out 4 residues before the end of the CDR3; the remainder is reconstructed from the germline J gene. The chain recombines TRBV13-3 with TRBJ2-7; 7 nucleotides agree with TRBD2. With V trimmed by 0 bases and J by 0 bases, 6 bases remained unmatched. This CDR3 has 16 residues. Germline assignment: CDR1 NNHDY and CDR2 SYVADS. CDR3: CASSDATGPHSYEQYF. CDR3 bases read: TGTGCCAGCAGTGATGCGACTGGGCCCCACTCCTAT.

This clone occurred a few times. Germline and genes here are mouse. The read ends 4 residues early relative to the CDR3; the germline J gene fills the gap. The V and J genes are TRBV13-3 and TRBJ1-1, with TRBD1 identical over 9 bases. Germline assignment: CDR1 NNHDY and CDR2 SYVADS. The J segment lost 3 bases and the V segment lost 5 bases, leaving 8 bases of the junction unmatched. The CDR3 totals 15 residues. The CDR3: CASRPYTGGYTEVFF. CDR3 bases read: TGTGCCAGCAGGCCGTACACAGGGGGCTACACA.

This clone was detected only a few times. Mouse germline and gene names are used. The read halts 4 residues ahead of the CDR3 end, with the missing end drawn from the germline J gene. The gene calls are TRBV13-1 and TRBJ2-7, with TRBD2 as a possible D gene (6 bases). Germline CDR1 is NSHNY and CDR2 is SYGAGN. The CDR3 runs 14 residues. This chain's CDR3 is CASSEDWGRNEQYF. Incomplete CDR3 DNA: TGTGCCAGCAGTGAAGATTGGGGGAGAAAT.

This clone was seen more than once but under ten times. Gene and germline names: mouse. The sequence runs out 4 residues before the end of the CDR3; the remainder is reconstructed from the germline J gene. V is TRBV1 and J is TRBJ2-2; TRBD2 matches 8 bases. The germline V gene encodes CDR1 NSQYPW and CDR2 LRSPGD (reference sequence). The CDR3 sequence is 16 residues long. With 3 bases clipped from V and 4 bases from J, the junction kept 7 bases outside the gene matches. CDR3 DNA (partial): TGCACCTGCAGTGCTCGACTGGGGTCGGGCACCGGG. Encoded protein: CTCSARLGSGTG. The CDR3, in full, reads CTCSARLGSGTGQLYF.

This clone has more than one count but fewer than ten. Germline and genes here are mouse. The read finishes 4 residues shy of the CDR3 end, and the germline J gene is used to complete it. The chain uses TRBV31 and TRBJ2-1; 12 bases agree with TRBD2. The germline V gene encodes CDR1 GKSSPN and CDR2 SITVG. This CDR3 contains 16 residues. V trimming: 3 bases; J trimming: 0 bases; junction bases outside the gene matches: 3. The sequenced part of the CDR3 DNA is TGTGCCTGGAGGCGACTGGGGGGGCATAACTATGCT. Encoded protein: CAWRRLGGHNYA. The whole CDR3 sequence is CAWRRLGGHNYAEQFF. Supplemented by reference TRBV31 and TRBJ2-1, the full variable domain reads AQTIHQWPVAEIKAVGSPLSLGCTIKGKSSPNLYWYWQATGGTLQQLFYSITVGQVESVVQLNLSASRPKDDQFILSTEKLLLSHSGFYLCAWRRLGGHNYAEQFFGPGTRLTVL.

As for this clone: Gene names and germline match the mouse. The read halts 4 residues ahead of the CDR3 end, with the missing end drawn from the germline J gene. This rearrangement joins TRBV13-3 to TRBJ1-1; D is perhaps TRBD1 (5 bases). The ends were cut back, 3 bases at V and 1 base at J, with 10 bases in the middle. CDR3 length equals 14 residues. CDR1 is NNHDY and CDR2 is SYVADS in the germline V gene. The part of the CDR3 DNA that was read is TGTGCCAGCAGTGCAGGGAGGGGAAACACA. This sequence encodes CASSAGRGNT. In full, the CDR3 is CASSAGRGNTEVFF.

As regards this clone: Genes and germline come from the mouse. The missing CDR3 end, 4 residues past where the read stops, is filled in from the germline J gene. The same CDR3 also results from other DNA sequences found in this sample. The chain is built from TRBV19 and TRBJ2-5; 9 bases fit TRBD1. In germline, CDR1 is FNHDT, CDR2 SITEND (reference sequence). This CDR3 has 15 residues. The CDR3 bases that were read are TGTGCCAGCAGTATAGCCGGGACAGGGCGAGAC. Protein: CASSIAGTGRD. The entire CDR3 reads CASSIAGTGRDTQYF. The entire variable domain, with the rest obtained from reference TRBV19 and TRBJ2-5, is as follows: GGIITQTPKFLIGQEGQKLTLKCQQNFNHDTMYWYRQDSGKGLRLIYYSITENDLQKGDLSEGYDASREKKSSFSLTVTSAQKNEMAVFLCASSIAGTGRDTQYFGPGTRLLVL.

Comment on this clone: Gene names are the mouse ones. The read ends 4 residues early relative to the CDR3; the germline J gene fills the gap. This chain uses TRBV16 with TRBJ2-1, with 9 bases matching TRBD1. Germline values: CDR1 SGHSA, CDR2 FRNQAP. The CDR3 runs 13 residues. With 4 bases clipped from V and 6 bases from J, the junction kept 1 base outside the gene matches. The CDR3 bases that were read are TGTGCAAGCAGCTCGGGACAGGGTGCT. Translated: CASSSGQGA. The full CDR3 sequence reads CASSSGQGAEQFF.

Worth noting for this clone: The genes and germline here are from mouse. CDR3 DNA, as far as it was read: TGCACCTGCAGCCCCATCGGGACAAAACCTTCCAACGAA. It translates to CTCSPIGTKPSNE. The CDR3 in its entirety is CTCSPIGTKPSNERLFF. The chain recombines TRBV1 with TRBJ1-4; weak D call: TRBD1 (6 bases). The read gets to within 4 residues of the CDR3 end, and the germline J gene fills in the rest. Germline CDR1 NSQYPW, CDR2 LRSPGD (reference sequence). Trimming removed 6 bases from V and 1 base from J, with 18 bases in between. CDR3 length equals 17 residues.